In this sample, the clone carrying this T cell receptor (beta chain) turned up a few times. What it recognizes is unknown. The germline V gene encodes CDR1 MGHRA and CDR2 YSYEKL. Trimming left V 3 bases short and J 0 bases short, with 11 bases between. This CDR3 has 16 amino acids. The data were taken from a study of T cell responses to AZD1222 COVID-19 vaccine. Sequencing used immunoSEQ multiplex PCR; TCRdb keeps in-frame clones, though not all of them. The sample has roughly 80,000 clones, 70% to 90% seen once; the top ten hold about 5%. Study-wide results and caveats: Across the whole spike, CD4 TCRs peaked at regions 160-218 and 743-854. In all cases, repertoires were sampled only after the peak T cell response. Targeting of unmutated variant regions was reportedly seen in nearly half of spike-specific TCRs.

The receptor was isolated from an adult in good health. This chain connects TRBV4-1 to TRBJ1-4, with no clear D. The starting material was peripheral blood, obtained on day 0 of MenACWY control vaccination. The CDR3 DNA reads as TGCGCCAGCAGCCACAGGACCGCTGCAACTAATGAAAAACTGTTTTTT. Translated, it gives CASSHRTAATNEKLFF.